A single sample gave rise to the 6 T cell receptor beta chains below, sequenced in a study of T-cell memory formation after mild COVID-19. TCRdb recomputed calls from the 5' RACE reads with MiXCR, one row per CDR3 protein. The data hold under 300,000 distinct CDR3 sequences, with more than 15% observed a single time. The sample consisted of PBMCs or a T cell subset sorted from them (not recorded which). Receptor source: a man aged 18 to 29 who had mild COVID-19 (a few samples of this study predate the infection). Cell type and time point are not known.

This clonotype came up a few times. This chain uses TRBV12-3 or TRBV12-4 with TRBJ2-2; D perhaps matches TRBD2 (5 bases). The CDR3 length is 14 residues. Between the trimmed V and J ends, which lost 1 base and 8 bases, there was a span of 11 bases. The CDR3: CASSLDTRGGELFF. Written as DNA, the CDR3 is TGTGCCAGCAGTTTAGATACCAGAGGGGGGGAGCTGTTTTTT.

The CDR3 spells CASRRQGAGTVNTEAFF. CDR3 nucleotide sequence: TGTGCCAGCAGGAGACAGGGGGCCGGGACCGTGAACACTGAAGCTTTCTTT. The chain employs TRBV7-2 and TRBJ1-1, with TRBD1 matching over 10 bases. Trimming took 6 bases from V and 0 from J; bases not matched to a gene: 10. Germline-derived CDR1 and CDR2 are SGHTA and FQGNSA. There are 17 residues in the CDR3.

This clonotype turned up a few times. The V gene is TRBV7-8, the J gene TRBJ2-1; 7 bases fit TRBD2. The CDR3 has 15 residues. Germline CDR1 and CDR2: SGHVS and FQNEAQ. J gave up 6 bases and V 5 bases, and 10 bases lay outside the gene matches. CDR3 nucleotide sequence: TGTGCCAGCAGCGAAGTAGCGGGTTCTTCCAATGAGCAGTTCTTC. Amino acids: CASSEVAGSSNEQFF.

The chain couples TRBV20-1 to TRBJ2-1; D might be TRBD2 (7 bases). The CDR3 is made up of 14 amino acids. Trimming stripped 3 bases from V and 6 bases from J, with 15 bases between. In germline, CDR1 is DFQATT, CDR2 SNEGSKA (reference sequence). Here the CDR3 reads CSARSGGPPNEQFF. The CDR3, as DNA: TGCAGTGCTAGGTCGGGGGGCCCCCCCAATGAGCAGTTCTTC.

The sample holds many counts of this clonotype. The V gene is TRBV2, the J gene TRBJ1-5; D is undetermined. Germline V CDR1 and CDR2: SNHLY, FYNNEI. V was shortened by 5 bases and J by 6 bases, with 11 bases between the two germline ends. CDR3 length equals 13 residues. The DNA for the CDR3 is TGTGCCAGCAGTCCCCTTGAGCGTCAGCCCCAGCATTTT. It translates to CASSPLERQPQHF.

The chain recombines TRBV6-1 with TRBJ1-2; possibly TRBD1 for D (6 bases). The ends were cut back, 2 bases at V and 4 bases at J, with 11 bases in the middle. Germline CDR1 and CDR2: MNHNS and SASEGT. The CDR3 is made up of 14 amino acids. This CDR3 is CASSEPRGGYGYTF. As DNA, the CDR3 is TGTGCCAGCAGTGAACCCAGGGGTGGCTATGGCTACACCTTC.